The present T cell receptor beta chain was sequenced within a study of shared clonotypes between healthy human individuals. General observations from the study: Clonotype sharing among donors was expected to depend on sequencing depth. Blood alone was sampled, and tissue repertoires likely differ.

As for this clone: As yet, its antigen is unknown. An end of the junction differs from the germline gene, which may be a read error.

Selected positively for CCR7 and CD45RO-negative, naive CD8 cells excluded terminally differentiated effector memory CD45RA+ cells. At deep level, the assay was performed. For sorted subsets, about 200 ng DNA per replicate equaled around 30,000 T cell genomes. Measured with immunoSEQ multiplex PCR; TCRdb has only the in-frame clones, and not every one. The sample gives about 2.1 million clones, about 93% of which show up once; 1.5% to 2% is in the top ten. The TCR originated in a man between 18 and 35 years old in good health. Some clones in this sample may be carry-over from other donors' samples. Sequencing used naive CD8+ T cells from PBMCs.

Here the CDR3 reads CASSQDVFGQTFYGYTF. The CDR3, as DNA: TGTGCCAGCAGTCAAGACGTCTTCGGACAGACCTTCTATGGCTACACCTTC. The genes are TRBV14 and TRBJ1-2; possible D gene TRBD1, 6 bases. The CDR3 totals 17 residues. The germline V gene has CDR1 SGHDN and CDR2 FVKESK.